This T cell receptor (beta chain) is from a study of T-cell memory formation after mild COVID-19 (TCRdb year 2021). Study-level background: TCR sequence clusters from the two donors were largely donor specific. The cohort comprised two young, previously healthy adult volunteers, one female and one male. T-cell clones expanding and contracting after mild COVID-19 in two donors were tracked by longitudinal TCRalpha and TCRbeta repertoire sequencing.

Sequencer: Illumina NovaSeq 6000. TCRalpha and TCRbeta cDNA libraries were built by 5'RACE with constant-segment primers, adding sample barcodes and unique molecular identifiers. Trizol reagent was used to extract RNA from every sample. Amplification of the libraries took two PCR steps, and the second step added a second sample barcode plus Illumina TruSeq adapters. Sequencing of the libraries was done on an Illumina NovaSeq, producing 2 x 150 bp paired-end reads. The paper's processing steps were these. The reads were demultiplexed and collapsed into UMI-guided consensus sequences using migec v1.2.7. Using mixcr v2.1.11, UMI consensuses were aligned to TRA and TRB V and J templates and then assembled into clonotypes. Clonotypes were classified as expanded or contracted when called significant by both edgeR and NoisET, with noise models trained on biological replicates. For edgeR calls, the thresholds were a false discovery rate-adjusted p below 0.01 and a log2 fold-change of 1. PCA with hierarchical clustering of max-normalized trajectories of the 1000 most abundant clonotypes was used as exploratory dynamics analysis. Each responding clone was given a CD4 or CD8 phenotype based on the CD4+ and CD8+ repertoires, which had been sequenced separately. TCRdb's own reprocessing of the public reads used fastp at Q25 and MiXCR and kept productive beta chains. CDR3 protein sequences are deduplicated, and each keeps its most common genes and DNA. The V and J calls and clone size come from TCRdb's table, not from the authors' own analysis. This sample lists 95,000 to 120,000 distinct CDR3 sequences; over 20% were detected once. The top ten clones comprise 40% to 50% of the sample.

Broader findings and caveats from the paper: Contracting CD4+ clones turned up mainly in the CM and EM memory subsets, whereas EMRA was where CD8+ clones were enriched. Some responding clones were found in pre-infection memory, which suggests that pre-existing cross-reactive memory T cells took part in the SARS-CoV-2 response. Clones contracting from day 15 to 85 had balanced CD4/CD8 phenotypes, while a second wave expanding from day 15 to 37 was biased towards CD4+. Only a couple of mild cases were covered by the study, and larger cohorts that include severe cases with pre-infection samples were considered necessary. The second-wave clones that peaked on day 37 were not confirmed to be SARS-CoV-2 specific.

In regard to this clonotype: What this receptor recognizes is not known. Per-nucleotide qualities are absent, and no much larger clonotype sits a single base away.

PBMCs were isolated by Ficoll-Paque density gradient centrifugation. The CDR3 spans 15 residues, from the cysteine through the phenylalanine. Solely the CDR3 DNA is kept, with 45 bases framed from the first base. Trimming takes 0 bases from V and 1 base from J, and the germline ends sit 7 bases apart. CDR1 is given as MNHEY and CDR2 as SVGAGI, both from the germline V gene. The specimen sequenced was PBMCs or a T cell subset sorted from them (not recorded which). The chain couples TRBV6-5 to TRBJ1-5; the D gene is unclear. The TCR originated in a man between 18 and 29 years old who had mild COVID-19 (a few samples of this study predate the infection). The sample titles of this study are shuffled in the database, so cell type and time point are left out; the donor was told from shared clones. The CDR3 in this case is CASSYSRASNQPQHF. Read as DNA, the sequence is TGTGCCAGCAGTTACTCCCGGGCAAGCAATCAGCCCCAGCATTTT.